Each of the 19 T cell receptor beta chains below was sequenced from the same sample in a study of siplizumab effects on memory and regulatory T cells. Clones were sequenced by immunoSEQ multiplex PCR, and TCRdb holds only the in-frame ones, with some missing. The data contain around 100,000 clones, 85% to 95% of them singletons. Sequenced material: non-Treg CD4+ T cells sorted from blood. These receptors were collected from a human donor in good health.

The rearrangement joins TRBV7-2 to TRBJ1-2, with D perhaps TRBD1 (5 bases). Germline V lookup: CDR1 SGHTA, CDR2 FQGNSA. This CDR3 is built from 14 residues. V lost 5 bases and J 0 bases, leaving 10 bases between the germline ends. CDR3: CASSLPTANYGYTF. The CDR3 DNA sequence: TGTGCCAGCAGCCTTCCGACAGCTAACTATGGCTACACCTTC.

The V gene is TRBV6-6, the J gene TRBJ2-3; D gene ambiguous. The CDR3 loop spans 13 amino acids. Trimming cost V 5 bases and J 4 bases, with 10 bases left between them. CDR1 is MNHNY and CDR2 is SVGAGI in the germline V gene (reference sequence). As DNA, the CDR3 is TGTGCCAGCAGTGGCCCGGTCGCAGATACGCAGTATTTT. This codes for CASSGPVADTQYF.

CDR3 region: CASSSPGSRKSNEQFF. CDR3 in DNA: TGTGCCAGCAGCTCCCCAGGCTCTAGGAAGAGCAATGAGCAGTTCTTC. V gene TRBV11-2 combines with J gene TRBJ2-1, with unresolved D. Germline V gene sequence: CDR1 SGHAT, CDR2 FQNNGV. The CDR3 covers 16 residues. Trimming left V 4 bases short and J 6 bases short, with 19 bases between.

This chain connects TRBV6-6 to TRBJ2-2, with D hard to call. The CDR3 covers 12 residues. CDR1 is MNHNY and CDR2 is SVGAGI in the germline V gene (reference sequence). The V and J ends lost 5 bases and 4 bases respectively, with 5 bases between them. The CDR3 region is CASSLPTGELFF. CDR3 sequence (DNA): TGTGCCAGCAGTCTCCCCACCGGGGAGCTGTTTTTT.

The chain couples TRBV28 to TRBJ1-2; tentatively, D is TRBD1 (5 bases). The CDR3 loop spans 12 amino acids. Germline CDR1 and CDR2: MDHEN and SYDVKM. V lost 6 bases, J lost 8 bases, and 13 bases lay in between. The CDR3 sequence is CASRSGSRGYTF. CDR3 bases: TGTGCCAGCAGGTCAGGGTCAAGGGGCTACACCTTC.

For the CDR3, the DNA is TGTGCCAGCAGCGTAGGGCAGGGGGCTTATGGCTACACCTTC. Encoded protein: CASSVGQGAYGYTF. The rearrangement joins TRBV9 to TRBJ1-2; 8 bases fit TRBD1. Per germline, CDR1 SGDLS and CDR2 YYNGEE. There are 14 residues in the CDR3. Unmatched junction bases numbered 3, after V lost 0 bases and J lost 5 bases.

V gene TRBV9 combines with J gene TRBJ1-2; D is unclear. This CDR3 is 15 amino acids long. V lost 3 bases and J lost 8, with 20 bases in between. Germline CDR1 is SGDLS and CDR2 is YYNGEE. The CDR3, as DNA: TGTGCCAGCAGCGCCGATTTCGCATGGGCGCGGGGCTACACCTTC. Its translation: CASSADFAWARGYTF. The variable domain in full, completed from reference TRBV9 and TRBJ1-2, reads DSGVTQTPKHLITATGQRVTLRCSPRSGDLSVYWYQQSLDQGLQFLIQYYNGEERAKGNILERFSAQQFPDLHSELNLSSLELGDSALYFCASSADFAWARGYTFGSGTRLTVV.

The chain joins TRBV7-2 to TRBJ2-2, with D possibly being TRBD1 (5 bases). In germline, CDR1 is SGHTA, CDR2 FQGNSA. The CDR3 totals 16 residues. Trimming shortened V by 5 bases and J by 0 bases, and 13 bases separated the two germline ends. This CDR3 reads CASSKQVIANTGELFF. The DNA of the CDR3 is TGTGCCAGCAGCAAACAGGTGATCGCGAACACCGGGGAGCTGTTTTTT.

The chain combines TRBV19 with TRBJ1-4; D gene unclear. V was shortened by 1 base and J by 7 bases, with 4 bases between the two germline ends. This CDR3 comprises 12 residues. Germline loops: CDR1 LNHDA, CDR2 SQIVND (reference sequence). In nucleotides, the CDR3 is TGTGCCAGTAGTATAGCGGCTGAAAAACTGTTTTTT. As protein: CASSIAAEKLFF.

The sample holds one count of this clone. This chain joins TRBV10-3 and TRBJ2-2; the D gene is possibly TRBD2 (6 bases). Deletions cut 7 bases from V and 3 bases from J, with 12 bases between. CDR1 is ENHRY, CDR2 SYGVKD, per germline. The CDR3 runs 14 residues. The chain's CDR3 is CAIKKPGDTGELFF. CDR3 sequence (DNA): TGTGCCATCAAGAAGCCGGGAGACACCGGGGAGCTGTTTTTT.

J is TRBJ1-1 and V is TRBV28; no clear D. CDR3 length: 15 residues. The V gene's germline CDR1 is MDHEN and CDR2 SYDVKM. Deletions cut 5 bases from V and 1 base from J, with 14 bases between. The CDR3 is CASSPPYFTNTEAFF. CDR3 DNA: TGTGCCAGCAGTCCCCCCTATTTCACGAACACTGAAGCTTTCTTT.

This clone was seen only once. The J gene is TRBJ2-1, the V gene TRBV2; D gene uncertain. V was pared by 2 bases and J by 12 bases, with 8 bases between. The CDR3 extends over 11 amino acids. Germline V gene lookup returns CDR1 SNHLY and CDR2 FYNNEI. The CDR3 here is CASSELVGQFF. The CDR3 DNA follows: TGTGCCAGCAGTGAATTGGTTGGGCAGTTCTTC.

This clone was found once. The chain combines TRBV19 with TRBJ2-6, with D possibly being TRBD2 (5 bases). This CDR3 is built from 17 residues. The germline CDR1 and CDR2 sequences are LNHDA and SQIVND (reference sequence). The V end was cut by 4 bases, the J end by 0 bases, with 13 bases between. CDR3 nucleotide sequence: TGTGCCAGTAGTAAGGACTCGGGAAGCTCTGGGGCCAACGTCCTGACTTTC. This gives the protein CASSKDSGSSGANVLTF.

The chain joins TRBV5-4 to TRBJ2-5; TRBD1 matches at 9 bases. This CDR3 has 15 residues. Germline CDR1 is SGHNT and CDR2 is YYREEE (reference sequence). The J segment lost 3 bases and the V segment lost 3 bases, leaving 6 bases of the junction unmatched. The CDR3 bases are TGTGCCAGCAGCTCGGGGGGACAGGGAAAAGAGACCCAGTACTTC. This sequence encodes CASSSGGQGKETQYF.

This chain uses TRBV30 with TRBJ2-3; TRBD2 is a possible D gene (6 bases). V gave up 0 bases and J gave up 2 bases, with 15 bases separating them. The CDR3 is made up of 16 amino acids. Germline V gives CDR1 GTSNPN, CDR2 SVGIG (reference sequence). CDR3 sequence (DNA): TGTGCCTGGAGTGTAGGATTCGCGGGGACCACAGATACGCAGTATTTT. It yields the protein CAWSVGFAGTTDTQYF.

The chain has TRBV11-2 and TRBJ2-1; D not certain. The CDR3 is 16 residues long. V was pared by 4 bases and J by 4 bases, with 17 bases between. The germline gives CDR1 SGHAT, CDR2 FQNNGV. For the CDR3, the DNA is TGTGCCAGCAGCTCTCTTGGTGGGATTGGGTACAATGAGCAGTTCTTC. Amino acids: CASSSLGGIGYNEQFF.

V and J are TRBV6-5 and TRBJ2-1, with TRBD2 identical over 12 bases. This CDR3 has 15 residues. Germline V gene lookup returns CDR1 MNHEY and CDR2 SVGAGI. J lost 5 bases, V lost 5 bases, and 4 bases had no gene match. The CDR3 sequence: CASSQRTSGNNEQFF. The CDR3 coding sequence is TGTGCCAGCAGTCAGAGGACTAGCGGGAACAATGAGCAGTTCTTC.

The chain uses TRBV6-6 and TRBJ2-7; weak D call: TRBD2 (5 bases). The CDR3 runs 11 residues. The V gene's germline CDR1 is MNHNY and CDR2 SVGAGI (reference sequence). V lost 5 bases and J lost 9, with 11 bases in between. Here the CDR3 DNA reads TGTGCCAGCAGTACGGGGAAGGGGCAGTACTTC. This translates into CASSTGKGQYF.

The rearrangement links TRBV6-1 to TRBJ2-3; 8 positions agree with TRBD1. CDR3 size: 15 residues. V dropped 5 bases and J dropped 6; count of bases not matched to a gene: 10. The V gene's germline CDR1 is MNHNS and CDR2 SASEGT. CDR3 loop: CASSPDRGLADTQYF. The CDR3 coding sequence is TGTGCCAGCAGTCCCGACAGGGGCCTAGCCGATACGCAGTATTTT.